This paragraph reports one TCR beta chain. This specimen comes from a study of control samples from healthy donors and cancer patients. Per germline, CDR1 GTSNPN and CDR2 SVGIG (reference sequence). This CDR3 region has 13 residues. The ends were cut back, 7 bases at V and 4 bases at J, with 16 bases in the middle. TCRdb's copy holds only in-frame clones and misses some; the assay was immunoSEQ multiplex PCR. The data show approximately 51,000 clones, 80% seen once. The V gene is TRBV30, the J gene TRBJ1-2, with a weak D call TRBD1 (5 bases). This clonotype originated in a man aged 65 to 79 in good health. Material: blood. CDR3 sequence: CALRTRTTYGYTF. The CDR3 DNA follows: TGTGCCTTACGGACAAGGACTACCTATGGCTACACCTTC.